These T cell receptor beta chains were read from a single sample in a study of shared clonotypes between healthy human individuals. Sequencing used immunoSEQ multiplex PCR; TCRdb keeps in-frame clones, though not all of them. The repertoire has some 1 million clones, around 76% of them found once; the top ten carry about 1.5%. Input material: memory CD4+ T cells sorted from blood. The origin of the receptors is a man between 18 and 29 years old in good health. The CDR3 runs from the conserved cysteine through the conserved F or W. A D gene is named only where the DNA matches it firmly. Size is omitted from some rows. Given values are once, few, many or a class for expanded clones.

CDR3aa: CASSIIPGYGYTF
CDR3nt: TGTGCCAGTAGTATTATTCCAGGGTATGGCTACACCTTC
v_gene: TRBV19
d_gene: -
abundance: -
len: 13
j_gene: TRBJ1-2

CDR3aa: CASSRIAGEGTDTQYF
CDR3nt: TGCGCCAGCAGTCGTATAGCGGGAGAGGGCACAGATACGCAGTATTTT
v_gene: TRBV4-1
d_gene: TRBD2
abundance: once
len: 16
j_gene: TRBJ2-3

CDR3aa: CASSGTGNNYGYTF
CDR3nt: TGTGCCTCGTCCGGGACAGGGAATAACTATGGCTACACCTTC
v_gene: TRBV2
d_gene: TRBD1
abundance: -
len: 14
j_gene: TRBJ1-2

CDR3aa: CASSVRDRKNIQYF
CDR3nt: TGTGCCAGCAGCGTCCGGGACAGAAAAAACATTCAGTACTTC
v_gene: TRBV21-1
d_gene: -
abundance: -
len: 14
j_gene: TRBJ2-4

CDR3aa: CASSLWASVSHEQYF
CDR3nt: TGTGCCAGCAGCTTATGGGCTAGCGTATCCCACGAGCAGTACTTC
v_gene: TRBV7-2
d_gene: -
abundance: -
len: 15
j_gene: TRBJ2-7

CDR3aa: CASRSQDSPLHF
CDR3nt: TGTGCCAGCAGAAGTCAAGATTCACCCCTCCACTTT
v_gene: TRBV6-1
d_gene: -
abundance: -
len: 12
j_gene: TRBJ1-6

CDR3aa: CASSQDLNGELFF
CDR3nt: TGTGCCAGCAGCCAAGACCTTAACGGGGAGCTGTTTTTT
v_gene: TRBV14
d_gene: -
abundance: few
len: 13
j_gene: TRBJ2-2

CDR3aa: CASSRRGDTDTQYF
CDR3nt: TGTGCCAGCAGCCGTAGGGGGGACACAGATACGCAGTATTTT
v_gene: TRBV9
d_gene: -
abundance: -
len: 14
j_gene: TRBJ2-3

CDR3aa: CASSLEGVGTQYF
CDR3nt: TGTGCCAGCAGTTTAGAAGGGGTTGGGACCCAGTACTTC
v_gene: TRBV6-5
d_gene: -
abundance: -
len: 13
j_gene: TRBJ2-5

CDR3aa: CASSPSTFEQYF
CDR3nt: TGTGCCAGCTCACCATCCACTTTCGAGCAGTACTTC
v_gene: TRBV18
d_gene: -
abundance: -
len: 12
j_gene: TRBJ2-7

CDR3aa: CASSLGPNSEQYF
CDR3nt: TGTGCTAGCAGCTTGGGTCCCAATAGCGAGCAGTACTTC
v_gene: TRBV7-7
d_gene: -
abundance: -
len: 13
j_gene: TRBJ2-7

CDR3aa: CASSLGRLGPYNEQFF
CDR3nt: TGCGCCAGCAGTCTCGGACGTTTGGGCCCCTACAATGAGCAGTTCTTC
v_gene: TRBV10-1
d_gene: -
abundance: -
len: 16
j_gene: TRBJ2-1

CDR3aa: CAWSRDRETQYF
CDR3nt: TGTGCCTGGAGTCGGGATCGGGAGACCCAGTACTTC
v_gene: TRBV30
d_gene: -
abundance: few
len: 12
j_gene: TRBJ2-5

CDR3aa: CASSLDRNSGNTIYF
CDR3nt: TGCGCCAGCAGTCTCGACAGGAACTCTGGAAACACCATATATTTT
v_gene: TRBV4-3
d_gene: -
abundance: -
len: 15
j_gene: TRBJ1-3

CDR3aa: CASSLGVYEQYF
CDR3nt: TGTGCCAGCAGCCTAGGAGTCTACGAGCAGTACTTC
v_gene: TRBV7-8
d_gene: -
abundance: once
len: 12
j_gene: TRBJ2-7

CDR3aa: CASSEGWGFGELFF
CDR3nt: TGTGCCAGCAGTGAGGGCTGGGGATTCGGGGAGCTGTTTTTT
v_gene: TRBV6-4
d_gene: -
abundance: -
len: 14
j_gene: TRBJ2-2

CDR3aa: CASSPPRGWTEAFF
CDR3nt: TGTGCCAGCTCACCACCCCGGGGTTGGACTGAAGCTTTCTTT
v_gene: TRBV18
d_gene: -
abundance: few
len: 14
j_gene: TRBJ1-1

CDR3aa: CASSADVGEKLFF
CDR3nt: TGTGCCAGCAGCGCCGACGTGGGGGAAAAACTGTTTTTT
v_gene: TRBV5-6
d_gene: -
abundance: -
len: 13
j_gene: TRBJ1-4

CDR3aa: CASSPPGQGSPYGYTF
CDR3nt: TGTGCCAGCAGCCCCCCGGGACAGGGGTCTCCCTATGGCTACACCTTC
v_gene: TRBV5-4
d_gene: TRBD1
abundance: -
len: 16
j_gene: TRBJ1-2

CDR3aa: CASTLDMATNEKLFF
CDR3nt: TGTGCCAGCACCCTCGACATGGCAACTAATGAAAAACTGTTTTTT
v_gene: TRBV2
d_gene: -
abundance: -
len: 15
j_gene: TRBJ1-4

CDR3aa: CASSLPGQGRDEQFF
CDR3nt: TGTGCCAGCAGCTTGCCCGGACAGGGTAGGGATGAGCAGTTCTTC
v_gene: TRBV5-4
d_gene: TRBD1
abundance: few
len: 15
j_gene: TRBJ2-1

CDR3aa: CASTDLTSGDTQYF
CDR3nt: TGCGCCAGCACCGATCTGACCTCGGGAGATACGCAGTATTTT
v_gene: TRBV5-1
d_gene: -
abundance: -
len: 14
j_gene: TRBJ2-3

CDR3aa: CASSNRSPGRGTLVPCPPYNEQFF
CDR3nt: TGTGCCAGCAGTAACCGGAGTCCCGGTCGAGGGACGCTCGTCCCGTGTCCCCCCTACAATGAGCAGTTCTTC
v_gene: TRBV12-1
d_gene: -
abundance: -
len: 24
j_gene: TRBJ2-1

CDR3aa: CASSQAGKRMTDTQYF
CDR3nt: TGTGCCAGCAGCCAAGCCGGGAAGAGGATGACAGATACGCAGTATTTT
v_gene: TRBV4-2
d_gene: -
abundance: -
len: 16
j_gene: TRBJ2-3

CDR3aa: CASRQGPTNTGELFF
CDR3nt: TGTGCCAGTAGACAGGGGCCCACGAACACCGGGGAGCTGTTTTTT
v_gene: TRBV6-1
d_gene: TRBD1
abundance: -
len: 15
j_gene: TRBJ2-2

CDR3aa: CASSPVPGQGIRVTEAFF
CDR3nt: TGTGCCAGCAGCCCGGTCCCGGGACAGGGTATCAGGGTCACTGAAGCTTTCTTT
v_gene: TRBV5-4
d_gene: TRBD1
abundance: -
len: 18
j_gene: TRBJ1-1

CDR3aa: CASRYSDTQYF
CDR3nt: TGTGCCAGCAGGTATTCAGATACGCAGTATTTT
v_gene: TRBV6-5
d_gene: -
abundance: -
len: 11
j_gene: TRBJ2-3

CDR3aa: CASSLTSQGFPYEQYF
CDR3nt: TGTGCCAGCAGTCTGACCTCCCAGGGATTCCCCTACGAGCAGTACTTC
v_gene: TRBV27
d_gene: -
abundance: -
len: 16
j_gene: TRBJ2-7

CDR3aa: CAISESPSGFSTDTQYF
CDR3nt: TGTGCCATCAGTGAGTCGCCTAGCGGGTTTAGCACAGATACGCAGTATTTT
v_gene: TRBV10-3
d_gene: TRBD2
abundance: -
len: 17
j_gene: TRBJ2-3

CDR3aa: CASSETGNAGELFF
CDR3nt: TGTGCCAGCAGTGAGACAGGGAATGCCGGGGAGCTGTTTTTT
v_gene: TRBV2
d_gene: TRBD1
abundance: -
len: 14
j_gene: TRBJ2-2

CDR3aa: CASSHRSGGISNQPQHF
CDR3nt: TGTGCCAGCAGCCACCGATCAGGGGGCATAAGCAATCAGCCCCAGCATTTT
v_gene: TRBV5-8
d_gene: TRBD1
abundance: -
len: 17
j_gene: TRBJ1-5

CDR3aa: CASAIQNSNQPQHF
CDR3nt: TGTGCCAGCGCGATCCAGAACTCCAATCAGCCCCAGCATTTT
v_gene: TRBV6-6
d_gene: -
abundance: -
len: 14
j_gene: TRBJ1-5

CDR3aa: CASEKIPGGGQPQHF
CDR3nt: TGTGCCAGTGAAAAGATACCAGGAGGCGGTCAGCCCCAGCATTTT
v_gene: TRBV19
d_gene: -
abundance: -
len: 15
j_gene: TRBJ1-5

CDR3aa: CASSQDPQGFSTSGNTIYF
CDR3nt: TGTGCCAGCAGCCAAGACCCACAGGGATTTTCAACCTCTGGAAACACCATATATTTT
v_gene: TRBV9
d_gene: -
abundance: -
len: 19
j_gene: TRBJ1-3

CDR3aa: CARAHGAETQYF
CDR3nt: TGTGCCAGGGCCCATGGGGCAGAGACCCAGTACTTC
v_gene: TRBV5-4
d_gene: -
abundance: few
len: 12
j_gene: TRBJ2-5

CDR3aa: CASSRSGSTDTQYF
CDR3nt: TGTGCCAGCAGCCGTAGCGGTAGCACAGATACGCAGTATTTT
v_gene: TRBV7-9
d_gene: -
abundance: -
len: 14
j_gene: TRBJ2-3

CDR3aa: CASSQDPGTGRTGELFF
CDR3nt: TGTGCCAGCAGCCAAGATCCGGGGACAGGGCGGACCGGGGAGCTGTTTTTT
v_gene: TRBV4-2
d_gene: TRBD1
abundance: -
len: 17
j_gene: TRBJ2-2

CDR3aa: CASSFGGGDNEQFF
CDR3nt: TGTGCCAGCAGCTTTGGCGGGGGGGACAATGAGCAGTTCTTC
v_gene: TRBV11-3
d_gene: TRBD2
abundance: -
len: 14
j_gene: TRBJ2-1

CDR3aa: CASSSEGGNTEAFF
CDR3nt: TGCGCCAGCAGCTCCGAAGGGGGCAACACTGAAGCTTTCTTT
v_gene: TRBV5-1
d_gene: TRBD1
abundance: -
len: 14
j_gene: TRBJ1-1

CDR3aa: CASSVGSGPGEQYF
CDR3nt: TGCGCCAGCAGTGTCGGGTCGGGCCCTGGGGAGCAGTACTTC
v_gene: TRBV10-1
d_gene: -
abundance: -
len: 14
j_gene: TRBJ2-7

CDR3aa: CASSLAEGGGKAFF
CDR3nt: TGTGCCAGCAGCTTAGCGGAGGGGGGCGGTAAGGCTTTCTTT
v_gene: TRBV7-9
d_gene: -
abundance: -
len: 14
j_gene: TRBJ1-1

CDR3aa: CASSPFQGANNEQFF
CDR3nt: TGTGCCAGCAGCCCGTTCCAGGGAGCAAACAATGAGCAGTTCTTC
v_gene: TRBV7-6
d_gene: -
abundance: -
len: 15
j_gene: TRBJ2-1

CDR3aa: CAWRARGDTEAFF
CDR3nt: TGTGCCTGGAGGGCTAGGGGTGACACTGAAGCTTTCTTT
v_gene: TRBV30
d_gene: -
abundance: -
len: 13
j_gene: TRBJ1-1

CDR3aa: CAISESRGAINEQFF
CDR3nt: TGTGCCATCAGTGAGTCGAGGGGAGCGATCAATGAGCAGTTCTTC
v_gene: TRBV10-3
d_gene: -
abundance: -
len: 15
j_gene: TRBJ2-1

CDR3aa: CASSLTSGGIYEQYF
CDR3nt: TGTGCCAGCAGTTTAACTAGCGGGGGTATCTACGAGCAGTACTTC
v_gene: TRBV7-2
d_gene: TRBD2
abundance: once
len: 15
j_gene: TRBJ2-7

CDR3aa: CASSQVQGVGENEQFF
CDR3nt: TGCGCCAGCAGCCAAGTACAGGGGGTGGGGGAAAATGAGCAGTTCTTC
v_gene: TRBV4-3
d_gene: TRBD1
abundance: -
len: 16
j_gene: TRBJ2-1

CDR3aa: CASSRPGKWYEQYF
CDR3nt: TGTGCCAGCAGCCGGCCAGGGAAGTGGTACGAGCAGTACTTC
v_gene: TRBV7-2
d_gene: -
abundance: -
len: 14
j_gene: TRBJ2-7